Here is one TCR beta chain with its context. This entry is derived from a study of blood T cell repertoires in COVID-19. Study-wide context: Samples came from the United States, Italy and Spain, spanning acute and convalescent COVID-19. From T cells, B-cell-depleted T cells, or PBMCs came the material, which was cDNA or gDNA.

Authors' data handling: Amplification of reference gene primers provided the estimated nucleated cell counts. Profiling relied on immunoSEQ multiplex PCR, and the TCRdb table lists in-frame clones only, not all of them. D and trimming were read from the DNA, whereas the V and J calls and clone size are those reported in that table. Of about 64,000 clones listed, about 88% are singletons. Per germline, CDR1 SGHNT and CDR2 YYREEE (reference sequence). V dropped 0 bases and J dropped 2 bases, with 8 bases sitting between them. This CDR3 contains 14 residues. The receptor was isolated from a man in his 70s with acute or convalescent COVID-19. The source material was peripheral blood. This chain links TRBV5-4 with TRBJ2-5; no clear D gene. The CDR3, as DNA: TGTGCCAGCAGCTTGGTTCTAGGACAAGAGACCCAGTACTTC. Residues: CASSLVLGQETQYF. The entire variable domain, with the rest obtained from reference TRBV5-4 and TRBJ2-5, is as follows: ETGVTQSPTHLIKTRGQQVTLRCSSQSGHNTVSWYQQALGQGPQFIFQYYREEENGRGNFPPRFSGLQFPNYSSELNVNALELDDSALYLCASSLVLGQETQYFGPGTRLLVL.